What follows is one TCR beta chain and its context. Its antigen remains undetermined. The record has no base qualities; no much larger clone is one base away. CDR3 length: 15 amino acids, cysteine to phenylalanine. The sequence is cut down to CDR3 DNA, 45 bases in frame from base 1. V loses 6 bases of germline sequence and J loses 3 bases, and the interval between the two ends is 17 bases. The germline V gene (reference sequence) provides CDR1 MNHEY and CDR2 SMNVEV. The data stem from a study of T-cell reconstitution after alpha-beta-depleted transplantation in children (dated by TCRdb to 2016 to 2018). Broadly, across the study: The study quantitatively tracked T-cell immune reconstitution after TCRalphabeta/CD19-depleted allogeneic hematopoietic cell transplantation in children using TCR repertoire profiling.

Points the paper makes about the study in general: The high TCRbeta diversity at day 60 in some patients was ascribed to recipient T cells and intrathymic progenitors that had survived conditioning. The frequencies of hyperexpanded clones fell over the following months, and after one year, T-cell counts and TCRbeta diversity were mostly attributed to newly produced T cells. About two months after transplant, the apparently early recovery of alphabetaT-cell counts reportedly depended on just several hundred clones that had expanded rapidly and came from non-depleted graft cells.

The sample's treatment or condition label is to be understood as: allogeneic hematopoietic cell transplantation with graft depleted of TCRalphabeta T cells and CD19 B cells. Transplant recipients were children who received TCRalphabeta/CD19-depleted allogeneic hematopoietic cell grafts. Libraries were made using PCR. Sequencing was performed on an Illumina HiSeq 2500. To normalize quantification of the TCRbeta repertoire, the TCR libraries were built with molecular barcoding that relied on unique molecular identifiers. The raw public data were reprocessed by TCRdb itself: fastp quality trimming at Q25, MiXCR clonotype calling, in-frame beta chains only. Records with the same CDR3 protein are collapsed into one entry carrying the most frequent genes and DNA. The sample profile shows 500,000 to 650,000 distinct CDR3 sequences; over 9.5% of them were found once. The leading ten clones occupy roughly 15% of the sample.

Rearrangement joined TRBV27 to TRBJ1-2; 6 matching bases give a weak D call of TRBD1. Sequencing used PBMCs, mostly from graft donor cells, obtained 180 days after TCRalphabeta/CD19-depleted stem cell transplant. The TCR sequence derives from a female patient under 10 years old who had a stem cell transplant for aplastic anemia, so the T cells may come from the graft donor. The CDR3 region has the sequence CASRITRGADYGYTF. The DNA reads as follows: TGTGCCAGCAGGATTACCAGGGGCGCTGACTATGGCTACACCTTC.